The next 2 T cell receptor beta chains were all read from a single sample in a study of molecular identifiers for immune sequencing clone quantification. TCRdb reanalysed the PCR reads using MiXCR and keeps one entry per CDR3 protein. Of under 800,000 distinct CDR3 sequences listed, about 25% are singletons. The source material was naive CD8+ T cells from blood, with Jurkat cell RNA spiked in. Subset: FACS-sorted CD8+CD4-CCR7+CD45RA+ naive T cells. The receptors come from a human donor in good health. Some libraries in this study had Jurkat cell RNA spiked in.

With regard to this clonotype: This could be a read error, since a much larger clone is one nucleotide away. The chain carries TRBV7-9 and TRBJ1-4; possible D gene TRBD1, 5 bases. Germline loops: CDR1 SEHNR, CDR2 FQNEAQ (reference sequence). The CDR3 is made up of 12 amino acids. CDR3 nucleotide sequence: TGTGCCAGCAGCTTACGGGACGAAAAACTGATTTTT. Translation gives CASSLRDEKLIF.

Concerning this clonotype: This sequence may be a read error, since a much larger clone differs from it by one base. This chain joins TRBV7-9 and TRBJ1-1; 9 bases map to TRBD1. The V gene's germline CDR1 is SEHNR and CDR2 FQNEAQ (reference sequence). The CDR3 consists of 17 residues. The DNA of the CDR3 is TGTGCCAGCAGCAACGGGATACAGGGGGCTTCGGGCACTGCAGCTTTCTTT. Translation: CASSNGIQGASGTAAFF. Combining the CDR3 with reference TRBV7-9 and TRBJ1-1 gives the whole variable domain DTGVSQNPRHKITKRGQNVTFRCDPISEHNRLYWYRQTLGQGPEFLTYFQNEAQLEKSRLLSDRFSAERPKGSFSTLEIQRTEQGDSAMYLCASSNGIQGASGTAAFFGQGTRLTVV.